The 14 T cell receptor beta chains below all came from one sample that was sequenced in a study of cytomegalovirus exposure and HLA in healthy donors. Sequenced by immunoSEQ multiplex PCR; TCRdb stores in-frame clones only, minus some. The table shows about 250,000 clones, with more than 75% occurring only once. The specimen sequenced was PBMCs. The receptors were sampled from a man between 18 and 35 years old in good health and CMV-seropositive.

In its sample, this clone was seen a few times. The chain combines TRBV2 with TRBJ1-2, with D unresolved. The V gene lost 6 bases and the J gene lost 0 bases, with 8 bases spanning the gap. The CDR3 runs to 13 residues. Germline-derived CDR1 and CDR2 are SNHLY and FYNNEI. The chain's CDR3 is CASRLRTNYGYTF. The CDR3 DNA reads TGTGCCAGCAGATTACGGACTAACTATGGCTACACCTTC.

This clone showed up just once. The chain carries TRBV27 and TRBJ1-5; TRBD1 is a possible D gene (5 bases). Between the trimmed V and J ends, which lost 7 bases and 6 bases, there was a span of 13 bases. This CDR3 has 13 amino acids. The germline V gene has CDR1 MNHEY and CDR2 SMNVEV (reference sequence). CDR3 DNA sequence: TGTGCCAGCATGGTAGGGGCAGGTCAGCCCCAGCATTTT. Protein sequence: CASMVGAGQPQHF.

The chain carries TRBV6-6 and TRBJ2-7; D is possibly TRBD1 (6 bases). Germline V gene sequence: CDR1 MNHNY, CDR2 SVGAGI (reference sequence). The CDR3 runs 14 residues. V gave up 2 bases and J gave up 6 bases, with 14 bases separating them. The CDR3 protein is CASSYIPGAPEQYF. Written as DNA, the CDR3 is TGTGCCAGCAGTTACATTCCAGGGGCCCCCGAGCAGTACTTC.

This clone has only a few counts. The V call is TRBV18, the J call TRBJ1-1, with TRBD1 matching 8 bases. V was pared by 0 bases and J by 4 bases, with 4 bases of the junction left unmatched. The CDR3 extends over 15 amino acids. Per the germline V gene, CDR1 is KGHSH and CDR2 is LQKENI. CDR3 nucleotides: TGTGCCAGCTCACCACCGTCTACAGGGGGCACTGAAGCTTTCTTT. This sequence encodes CASSPPSTGGTEAFF.

Remarks on this clone: An end of the junction differs from the germline gene, which may be a read error. The chain combines TRBV2 with TRBJ2-1; 7 positions match TRBD1. The length of the CDR3 is 14 residues. The V gene's germline CDR1 is SNHLY and CDR2 FYNNEI. Here the CDR3 DNA reads TGTGCCAGCAGAGAAATAAACAGGGGTCCTAGTGCGATCTTC. Protein product: CASREINRGPSAIF.

The chain recombines TRBV29-1 with TRBJ2-7; D not resolved. Trimming removed 4 bases from V and 2 bases from J, with 6 bases in between. Germline CDR1 SQVTM, CDR2 ANQGSEA. CDR3 size: 11 residues. DNA of the CDR3: TGCAGCGTTGTAGAAACCTACGAGCAGTACTTC. Its translation: CSVVETYEQYF.

This chain connects TRBV2 to TRBJ1-5; 7 bases are shared with TRBD1. V trimming: 3 bases; J trimming: 6 bases; junction bases outside the gene matches: 11. Germline lookup yields CDR1 SNHLY and CDR2 FYNNEI. The CDR3 is made up of 16 amino acids. As DNA, the CDR3 is TGTGCCAGCAGTGATGAGGGCGGACAGGTGAGTCAGCCCCAGCATTTT. Translating it yields CASSDEGGQVSQPQHF. The complete variable domain, with remaining parts taken from reference TRBV2 and TRBJ1-5, reads EPEVTQTPSHQVTQMGQEVILRCVPISNHLYFYWYRQILGQKVEFLVSFYNNEISEKSEIFDDQFSVERPDGSNFTLKIRSTKLEDSAMYFCASSDEGGQVSQPQHFGDGTRLSIL.

This chain connects TRBV4-1 to TRBJ2-1; 11 bases align to TRBD1. The CDR3 covers 17 residues. Germline values: CDR1 MGHRA, CDR2 YSYEKL. Germline trimming cut 4 bases from V and 6 bases from J; bases unmatched to any gene: 11. CDR3: CASSRAMDRGLSNEQFF. In nucleotides, the CDR3 is TGCGCCAGCAGCCGAGCTATGGACAGGGGGCTTAGCAATGAGCAGTTCTTC.

Regarding this clone: Sequence at one end of the junction differs from germline and may be a read error. The gene calls are TRBV5-1 and TRBJ2-1; 10 bases align to TRBD2. The CDR3 extends over 16 amino acids. Germline V CDR1 and CDR2: SGHRS, YFSETQ. CDR3 region: CASSLTSGKGYHEQFF. Written as DNA, the CDR3 is TGCGCCAGCAGCTTGACTAGCGGGAAGGGCTACCATGAGCAGTTCTTC. Full variable domain (missing parts from reference TRBV5-1 and TRBJ2-1): KAGVTQTPRYLIKTRGQQVTLSCSPISGHRSVSWYQQTPGQGLQFLFEYFSETQRNKGNFPGRFSGRQFSNSRSEMNVSTLELGDSALYLCASSLTSGKGYHEQFFGPGTRLTVL.

J is TRBJ2-1 and V is TRBV7-3; 8 bases map to TRBD2. After removal of 2 bases from V and 9 bases from J, the junction contained 12 bases not matched to a gene. CDR1 is SGHTA, CDR2 FQGTGA, per germline. The CDR3 totals 16 residues. CDR3 amino acids: CASSLAGTRVSVEQFF. CDR3 nucleotide sequence: TGTGCCAGCAGCTTAGCCGGGACTAGAGTCAGTGTTGAGCAGTTCTTC.

The J gene is TRBJ1-5, the V gene TRBV28; D perhaps matches TRBD1 (5 bases). Trimming removed 5 bases from V and 7 bases from J, with 12 bases in between. Germline V gene data show CDR1 as MDHEN and CDR2 as SYDVKM. The CDR3 covers 13 residues. The CDR3 spells CASSPGTGQPQHF. DNA of the CDR3: TGTGCCAGCAGTCCGGGAACAGGCCAGCCCCAGCATTTT.

Concerning this clone itself: The sample carries other DNA sequences with the same CDR3. The chain uses TRBV30 and TRBJ1-2, with 10 bases aligning to TRBD1. From germline, CDR1 is GTSNPN and CDR2 SVGIG (reference sequence). The CDR3 loop spans 14 amino acids. With V trimmed by 3 bases and J by 2 bases, 3 bases remained unmatched. The CDR3 bases are TGTGCCTGGAGCCCGGGACAGGGGAACTATGGCTACACCTTC. This translates into CAWSPGQGNYGYTF.

The count of this clone is one. The chain has TRBV4-2 and TRBJ1-5; D is unclear. The V end was cut by 0 bases, the J end by 2 bases, with 11 bases between. The CDR3 has 16 residues. Per germline, CDR1 LGHNA and CDR2 YNFKEQ. The CDR3 sequence is CASSQDMAEGNQPQHF. In DNA, the CDR3 is TGTGCCAGCAGCCAAGATATGGCGGAGGGCAATCAGCCCCAGCATTTT.

The V call is TRBV14, the J call TRBJ2-3, with D possibly TRBD1 on 7 matching bases. This CDR3 spans 16 amino acids. Deletions cut 1 base from V and 8 bases from J, with 19 bases between. Looked up from germline, CDR1 is SGHDN and CDR2 is FVKESK. The CDR3, as DNA: TGTGCCAGCAGCCAAGTCAGGAGGGGGCGTTCGGGTACGCAGTATTTT. It is translated as CASSQVRRGRSGTQYF.